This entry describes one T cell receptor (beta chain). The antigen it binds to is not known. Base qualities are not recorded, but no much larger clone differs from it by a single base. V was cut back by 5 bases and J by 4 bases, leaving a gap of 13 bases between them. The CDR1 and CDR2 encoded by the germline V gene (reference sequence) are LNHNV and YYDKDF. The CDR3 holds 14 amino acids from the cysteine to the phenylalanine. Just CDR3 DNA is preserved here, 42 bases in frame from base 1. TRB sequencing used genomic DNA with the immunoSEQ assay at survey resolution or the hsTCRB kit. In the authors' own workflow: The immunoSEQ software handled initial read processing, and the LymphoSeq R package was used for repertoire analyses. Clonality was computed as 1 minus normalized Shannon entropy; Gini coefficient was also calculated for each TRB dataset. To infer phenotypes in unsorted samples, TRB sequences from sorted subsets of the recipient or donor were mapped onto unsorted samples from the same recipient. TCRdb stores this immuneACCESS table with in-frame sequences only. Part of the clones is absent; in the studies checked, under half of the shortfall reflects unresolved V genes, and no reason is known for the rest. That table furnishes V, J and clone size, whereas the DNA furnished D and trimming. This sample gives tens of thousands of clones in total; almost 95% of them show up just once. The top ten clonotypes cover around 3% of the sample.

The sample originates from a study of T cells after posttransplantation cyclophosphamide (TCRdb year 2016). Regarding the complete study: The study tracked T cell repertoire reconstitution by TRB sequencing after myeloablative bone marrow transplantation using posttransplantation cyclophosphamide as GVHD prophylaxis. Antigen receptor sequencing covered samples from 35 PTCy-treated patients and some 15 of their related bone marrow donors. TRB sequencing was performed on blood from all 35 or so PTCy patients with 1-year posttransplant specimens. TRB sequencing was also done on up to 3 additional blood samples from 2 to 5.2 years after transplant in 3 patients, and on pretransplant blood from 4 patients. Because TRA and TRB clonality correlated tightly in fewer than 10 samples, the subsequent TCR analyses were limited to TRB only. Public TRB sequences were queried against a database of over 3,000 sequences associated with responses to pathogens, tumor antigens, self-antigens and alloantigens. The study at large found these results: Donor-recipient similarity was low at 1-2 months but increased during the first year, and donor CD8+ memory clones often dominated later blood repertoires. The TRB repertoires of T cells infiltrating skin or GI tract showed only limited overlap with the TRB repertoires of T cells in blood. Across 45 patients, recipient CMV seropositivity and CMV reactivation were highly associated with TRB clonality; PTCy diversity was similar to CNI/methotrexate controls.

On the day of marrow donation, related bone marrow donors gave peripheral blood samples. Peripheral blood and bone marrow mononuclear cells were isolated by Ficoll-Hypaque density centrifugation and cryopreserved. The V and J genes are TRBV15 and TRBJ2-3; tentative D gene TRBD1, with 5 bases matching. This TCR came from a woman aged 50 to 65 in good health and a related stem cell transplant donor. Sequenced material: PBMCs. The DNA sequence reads TGTGCCACCAGCGCCAGGGCTGTCTCAGATACGCAGTATTTT. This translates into CATSARAVSDTQYF.